This T cell receptor (beta chain) was documented in a study of blood T cell repertoires in COVID-19. About the research overall: From the United States, Italy and Spain came samples of acute and convalescent COVID-19. T cells, B-cell-depleted T cells, or PBMCs supplied cDNA or gDNA.

Germline V gives CDR1 SEHNR, CDR2 FQNEAQ (reference sequence). V lost 1 base, J lost 3 bases, and 2 bases stayed unmatched. The CDR3 has 14 amino acids. Sequenced by immunoSEQ multiplex PCR; TCRdb stores in-frame clones only, minus some. The repertoire holds around 130,000 clones, with roughly 80% as singletons. The chain links TRBV7-9 to TRBJ1-2, with TRBD1 identical over 7 bases. This clonotype was sampled from an elderly woman with acute or convalescent COVID-19. Input material: peripheral blood. The CDR3 here is CASSLGTGDYGYTF. CDR3 bases: TGTGCCAGCAGCTTAGGTACAGGGGACTATGGCTACACCTTC.